This TCR beta chain was recorded in a study of blood T cells in healthy people across ages. Study-level findings and limits: Long-lived donors carried more naive CD4+ cells and greater diversity than aged donors.

This clonotype occurred a few times. Its antigen is still unknown. CDR3 length: 13 residues. Germline V gene data show CDR1 as SGHRS and CDR2 as YFSETQ. V lost 8 bases and J lost 0, with 12 bases in between. The authors ran a second PCR of about 6 to 11 cycles using a sample-barcoded 5' primer and a J-beta primer mix. Each CDR3 protein is one row after TCRdb ran MiXCR on the 5' RACE reads. Of about a million distinct CDR3 sequences in the sample, roughly 43% were seen once. V and J are TRBV5-1 and TRBJ2-7, with a tentative D call TRBD1 (5 bases). The sequenced material came from blood. The receptor's source is a man aged 25-45 years in good health. As DNA, the CDR3 is TGCGCCAGTCCGGACAAAAACTCCTACGAGCAGTACTTC. Its translation: CASPDKNSYEQYF.